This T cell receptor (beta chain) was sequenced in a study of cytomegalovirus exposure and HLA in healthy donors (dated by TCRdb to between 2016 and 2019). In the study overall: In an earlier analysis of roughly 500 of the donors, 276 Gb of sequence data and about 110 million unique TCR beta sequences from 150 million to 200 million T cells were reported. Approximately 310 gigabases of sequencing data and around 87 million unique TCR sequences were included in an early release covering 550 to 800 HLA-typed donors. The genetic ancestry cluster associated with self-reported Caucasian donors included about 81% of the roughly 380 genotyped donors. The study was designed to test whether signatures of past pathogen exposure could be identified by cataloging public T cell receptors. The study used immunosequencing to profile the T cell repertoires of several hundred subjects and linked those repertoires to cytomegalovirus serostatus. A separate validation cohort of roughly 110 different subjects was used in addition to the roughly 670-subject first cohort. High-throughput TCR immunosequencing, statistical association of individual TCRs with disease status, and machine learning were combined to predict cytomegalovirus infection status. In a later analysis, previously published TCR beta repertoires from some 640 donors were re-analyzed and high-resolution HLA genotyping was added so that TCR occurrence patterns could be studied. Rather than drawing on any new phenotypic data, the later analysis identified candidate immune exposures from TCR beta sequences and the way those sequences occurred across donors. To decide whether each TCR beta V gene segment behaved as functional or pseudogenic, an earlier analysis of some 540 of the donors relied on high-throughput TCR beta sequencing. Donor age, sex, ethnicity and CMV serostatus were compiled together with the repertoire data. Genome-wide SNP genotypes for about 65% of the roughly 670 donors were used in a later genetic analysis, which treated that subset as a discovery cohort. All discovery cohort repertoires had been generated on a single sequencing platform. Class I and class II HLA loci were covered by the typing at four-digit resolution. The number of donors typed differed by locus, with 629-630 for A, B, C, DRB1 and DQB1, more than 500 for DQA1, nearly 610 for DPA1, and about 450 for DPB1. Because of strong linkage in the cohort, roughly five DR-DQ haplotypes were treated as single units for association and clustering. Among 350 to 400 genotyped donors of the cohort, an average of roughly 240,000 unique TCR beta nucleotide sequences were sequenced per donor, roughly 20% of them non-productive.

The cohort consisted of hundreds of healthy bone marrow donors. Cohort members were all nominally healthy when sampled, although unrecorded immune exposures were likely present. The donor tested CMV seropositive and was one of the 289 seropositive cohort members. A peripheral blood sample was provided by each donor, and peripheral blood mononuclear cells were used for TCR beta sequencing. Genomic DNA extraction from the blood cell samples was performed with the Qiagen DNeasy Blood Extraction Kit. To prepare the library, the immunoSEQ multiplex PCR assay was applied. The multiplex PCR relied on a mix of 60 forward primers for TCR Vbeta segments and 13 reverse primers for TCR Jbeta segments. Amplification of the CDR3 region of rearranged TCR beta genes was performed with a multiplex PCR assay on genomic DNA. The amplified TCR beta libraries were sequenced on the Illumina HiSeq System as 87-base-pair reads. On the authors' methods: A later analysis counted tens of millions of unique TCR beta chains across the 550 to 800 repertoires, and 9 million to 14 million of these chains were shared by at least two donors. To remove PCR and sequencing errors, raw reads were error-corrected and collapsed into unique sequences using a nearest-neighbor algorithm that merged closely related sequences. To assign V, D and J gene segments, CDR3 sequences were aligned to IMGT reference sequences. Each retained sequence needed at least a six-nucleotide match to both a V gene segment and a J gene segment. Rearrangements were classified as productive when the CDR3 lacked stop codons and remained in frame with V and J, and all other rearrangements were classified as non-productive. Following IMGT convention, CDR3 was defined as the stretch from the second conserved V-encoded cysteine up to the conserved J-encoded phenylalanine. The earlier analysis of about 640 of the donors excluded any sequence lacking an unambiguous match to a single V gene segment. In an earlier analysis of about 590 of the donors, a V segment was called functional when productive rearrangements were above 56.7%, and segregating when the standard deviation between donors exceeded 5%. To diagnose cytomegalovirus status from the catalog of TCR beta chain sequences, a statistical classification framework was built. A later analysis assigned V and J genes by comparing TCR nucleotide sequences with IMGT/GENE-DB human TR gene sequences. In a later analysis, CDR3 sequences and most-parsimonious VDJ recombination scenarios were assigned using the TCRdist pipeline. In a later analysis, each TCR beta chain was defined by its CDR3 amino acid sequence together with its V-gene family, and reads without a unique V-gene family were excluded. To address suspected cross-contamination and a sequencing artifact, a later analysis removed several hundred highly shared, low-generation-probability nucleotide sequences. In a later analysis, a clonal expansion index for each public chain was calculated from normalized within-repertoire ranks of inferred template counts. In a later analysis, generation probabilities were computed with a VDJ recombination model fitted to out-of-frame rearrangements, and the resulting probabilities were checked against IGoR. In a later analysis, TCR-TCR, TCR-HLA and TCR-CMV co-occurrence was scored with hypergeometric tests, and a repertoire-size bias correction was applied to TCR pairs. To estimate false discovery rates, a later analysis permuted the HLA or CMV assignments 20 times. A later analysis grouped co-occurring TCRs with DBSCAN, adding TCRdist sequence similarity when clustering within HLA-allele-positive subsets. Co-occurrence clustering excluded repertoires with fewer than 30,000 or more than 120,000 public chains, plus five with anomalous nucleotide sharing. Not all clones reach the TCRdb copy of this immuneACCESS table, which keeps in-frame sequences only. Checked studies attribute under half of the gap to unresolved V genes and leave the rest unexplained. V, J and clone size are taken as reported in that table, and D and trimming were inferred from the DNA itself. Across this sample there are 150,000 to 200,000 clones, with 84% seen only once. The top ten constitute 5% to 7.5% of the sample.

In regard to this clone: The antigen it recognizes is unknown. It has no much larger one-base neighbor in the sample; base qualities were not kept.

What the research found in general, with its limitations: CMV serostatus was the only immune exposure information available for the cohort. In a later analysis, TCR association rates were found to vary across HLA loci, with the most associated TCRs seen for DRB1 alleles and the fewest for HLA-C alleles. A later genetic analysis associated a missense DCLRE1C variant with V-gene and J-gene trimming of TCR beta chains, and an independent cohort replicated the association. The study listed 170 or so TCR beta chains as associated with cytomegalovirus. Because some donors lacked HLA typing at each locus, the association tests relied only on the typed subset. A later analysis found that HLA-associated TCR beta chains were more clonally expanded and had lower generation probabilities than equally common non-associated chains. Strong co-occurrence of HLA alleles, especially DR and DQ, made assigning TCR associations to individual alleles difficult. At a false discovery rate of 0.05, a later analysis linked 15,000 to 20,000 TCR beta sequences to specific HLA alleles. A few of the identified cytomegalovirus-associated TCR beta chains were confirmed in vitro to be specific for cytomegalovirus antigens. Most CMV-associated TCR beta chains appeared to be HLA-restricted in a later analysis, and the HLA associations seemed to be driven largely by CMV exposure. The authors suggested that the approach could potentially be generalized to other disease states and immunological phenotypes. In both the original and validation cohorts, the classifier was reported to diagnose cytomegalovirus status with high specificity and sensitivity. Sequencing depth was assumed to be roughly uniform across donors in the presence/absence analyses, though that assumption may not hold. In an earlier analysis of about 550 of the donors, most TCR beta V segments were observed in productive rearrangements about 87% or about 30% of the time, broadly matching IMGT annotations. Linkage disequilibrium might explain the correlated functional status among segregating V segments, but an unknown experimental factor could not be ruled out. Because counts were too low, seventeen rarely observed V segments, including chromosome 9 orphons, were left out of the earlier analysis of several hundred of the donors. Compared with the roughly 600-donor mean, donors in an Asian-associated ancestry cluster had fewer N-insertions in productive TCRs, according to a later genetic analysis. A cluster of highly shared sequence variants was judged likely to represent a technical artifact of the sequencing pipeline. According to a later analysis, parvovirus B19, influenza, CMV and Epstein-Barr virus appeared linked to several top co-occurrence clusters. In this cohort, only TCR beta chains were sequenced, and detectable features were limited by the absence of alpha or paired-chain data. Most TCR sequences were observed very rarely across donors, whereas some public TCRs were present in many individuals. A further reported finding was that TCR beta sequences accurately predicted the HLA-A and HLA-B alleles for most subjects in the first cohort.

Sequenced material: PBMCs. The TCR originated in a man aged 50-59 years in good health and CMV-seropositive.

The base sequence is TGTGCCAGCAGTTACTCGCCAGGCCCGGTGGATCAGCCCCAGCATTTT. Its protein reads: CASSYSPGPVDQPQHF. Here the chain combines TRBV6-6 and TRBJ1-5, with no reliable assignment of the D segment. V is shortened by 0 bases, J by 5 bases, and the region joining them spans 14 bases. From the cysteine through the phenylalanine, the CDR3 covers 16 amino acids. Only the CDR3 portion is preserved as DNA: 48 bases, with reading frame beginning at the first base. Based on the germline V gene (reference sequence), the CDR1 and CDR2 sequences are MNHNY and SVGAGI.